Each of the 28 T cell receptor beta chains below was sequenced from the same sample in a study of T cell responses to AZD1222 COVID-19 vaccine. Clones were sequenced by immunoSEQ multiplex PCR, and TCRdb holds only the in-frame ones, with some missing. The sample lists some 67,000 clones; roughly 85% were seen once. This specimen was peripheral blood, taken 28 days after the second AZD1222 dose. All receptors come from an adult who received the AZD1222 COVID-19 vaccine.

The rearrangement links TRBV9 to TRBJ2-3, with D possibly TRBD1 on 7 matching bases. The CDR3 sequence is 17 residues long. V lost 4 bases and J lost 2, with 20 bases in between. Germline V gene lookup returns CDR1 SGDLS and CDR2 YYNGEE. The CDR3 loop is CASSPSPRRGLTDTQYF. The CDR3 nucleotides read TGTGCCAGCAGCCCCTCTCCGCGGAGGGGGCTCACAGATACGCAGTATTTT.

The chain employs TRBV19 and TRBJ2-1, with D hard to call. Germline values: CDR1 LNHDA, CDR2 SQIVND (reference sequence). CDR3 size: 12 residues. V was clipped by 5 bases and J by 5 bases, with 7 bases between them. CDR3 sequence reads: CASSEINNEQFF. CDR3 nucleotide sequence: TGTGCCAGTAGTGAGATCAACAATGAGCAGTTCTTC.

The V gene is TRBV4-1, the J gene TRBJ2-7, with no clear D. Trimming stripped 4 bases from V and 2 bases from J, with 12 bases between. Germline V gene lookup returns CDR1 MGHRA and CDR2 YSYEKL. The CDR3 contains 14 residues. Here the CDR3 reads CASSPAGNPYEQYF. DNA of the CDR3: TGCGCCAGCAGCCCTGCCGGAAATCCCTACGAGCAGTACTTC.

This clone was seen a single time. The chain carries TRBV4-1 and TRBJ1-1, with a weak D call TRBD1 (6 bases). From germline, CDR1 is MGHRA and CDR2 YSYEKL. This CDR3 is 17 amino acids long. Trimming removed 4 bases from V and 5 bases from J, with 23 bases in between. The CDR3 sequence is CASSPGGGGEGWTEAFF. The CDR3 DNA is TGCGCCAGCAGCCCCGGAGGGGGGGGCGAGGGTTGGACTGAAGCTTTCTTT.

This clone was observed once. The chain uses TRBV7-6 and TRBJ2-5, with 9 bases matching TRBD1. Germline V lookup: CDR1 SGHVS, CDR2 FNYEAQ. This CDR3 spans 15 amino acids. Germline trimming cut 2 bases from V and 2 bases from J; bases unmatched to any gene: 3. CDR3 sequence: CASSLPGQGQETQYF. CDR3 nucleotides: TGTGCCAGCAGCTTACCCGGACAGGGGCAAGAGACCCAGTACTTC.

V and J are TRBV19 and TRBJ2-5; a possible D gene is TRBD2 (6 bases). Per the germline V gene, CDR1 is LNHDA and CDR2 is SQIVND (reference sequence). V lost 0 bases and J lost 5, with 13 bases in between. The CDR3 has 15 amino acids. CDR3 nucleotides: TGTGCCAGTAGTATAGAGGCGTGGAGGGCGGAGACCCAGTACTTC. It translates to CASSIEAWRAETQYF.

V is TRBV7-9 and J is TRBJ1-4; D is uncertain. CDR1 is SEHNR and CDR2 is FQNEAQ in the germline V gene (reference sequence). This CDR3 is 14 amino acids long. Trimming removed 5 bases at V and 4 bases at J, with 11 bases between. The CDR3 DNA follows: TGTGCCAGCAGCGGGAGTGGCAGTAATGAAAAACTGTTTTTT. Its translation is CASSGSGSNEKLFF.

The chain combines TRBV4-3 with TRBJ1-6; D is unclear. CDR3 size: 14 residues. Germline values: CDR1 LGHNA, CDR2 YSLEER. V lost 0 bases, J lost 7 bases, and 7 bases lay in between. For the CDR3, the DNA is TGCGCCAGCAGCCAAGATAGTGGGAATTCACCCCTCCACTTT. This encodes CASSQDSGNSPLHF.

The chain has TRBV10-3 and TRBJ1-1; D is unresolved. The germline CDR1 and CDR2 sequences are ENHRY and SYGVKD. Trimming took off 8 bases at V and 6 bases at J, with 16 bases between the two ends. The CDR3 has 13 amino acids. The CDR3 nucleotides read TGTGCCATCGCGGAACCGGGGAATCCTGAAGCTTTCTTT. Protein: CAIAEPGNPEAFF.

The chain recombines TRBV5-8 with TRBJ2-7, with unresolved D. Per germline, CDR1 SGHTS and CDR2 YDEGEE. The V end lost 4 bases, the J end lost 6 bases, and 14 bases lay between the germline ends. The CDR3 runs to 13 residues. The CDR3 nucleotides are TGTGCCAGCAGCCCTACTGGGATGCGCGAGCAGTACTTC. Amino acids: CASSPTGMREQYF.

The CDR3 spells CACQGGRRSSPLHF. CDR3 sequence (DNA): TGTGCCTGCCAGGGGGGACGTCGGAGTTCACCCCTCCACTTT. The V and J genes are TRBV30 and TRBJ1-6; 7 nucleotides agree with TRBD1. Germline CDR1 and CDR2: GTSNPN and SVGIG (reference sequence). The CDR3 length is 14 residues. V shed 6 bases and J 9 bases; nucleotides not matched to a gene: 11.

This chain connects TRBV5-4 to TRBJ2-7; 9 bases agree with TRBD1. The length of the CDR3 is 15 residues. Germline CDR1 SGHNT, CDR2 YYREEE (reference sequence). V dropped 5 bases and J dropped 3; count of bases not matched to a gene: 9. CDR3 nucleotide sequence: TGTGCCAGCAGTTTAAAACCGGGACAGGGCTACGAGCAGTACTTC. Protein product: CASSLKPGQGYEQYF.

The rearrangement uses TRBV6-5 and TRBJ2-2; the match to TRBD1 covers 7 bases. The length of the CDR3 is 15 residues. Losses at the gene ends were 6 bases for V and 6 bases for J; bases not matched to a gene: 10. Per germline, CDR1 MNHEY and CDR2 SVGAGI. The CDR3 coding sequence is TGTGCCAGCAGAGTACAGGGGATGGGGGCCGGGGAGCTGTTTTTT. The encoded protein is CASRVQGMGAGELFF.

The chain couples TRBV10-3 to TRBJ1-2; possibly TRBD1 for D (5 bases). Trimming took 7 bases from V and 5 from J, leaving 23 bases between them. The length of the CDR3 is 16 residues. Per the germline V gene, CDR1 is ENHRY and CDR2 is SYGVKD. CDR3 DNA: TGTGCCATCAACGACAGTGTCAATCGCAGAGGTTATGGCTACACCTTC. It codes for CAINDSVNRRGYGYTF.

The rearrangement joins TRBV7-2 to TRBJ2-5, with 12 bases matching TRBD2. The germline CDR1 and CDR2 sequences are SGHTA and FQGNSA. V was pared by 0 bases and J by 5 bases, with 4 bases of the junction left unmatched. The CDR3 runs 16 residues. CDR3 nucleotide sequence: TGTGCCAGCAGCTTAGCTGCTAGCGGGGGGGCTGAGACCCAGTACTTC. It encodes CASSLAASGGAETQYF.

The V gene is TRBV11-2, the J gene TRBJ2-2; TRBD2 aligns across 8 bases. The V segment lost 6 bases and the J segment 1 base; nucleotides outside the gene matches: 7. The V gene's germline CDR1 is SGHAT and CDR2 FQNNGV. CDR3 length: 16 amino acids. Here the CDR3 reads CASRSIAGGNTGELFF. The CDR3 region has the DNA TGTGCCAGCAGATCGATCGCGGGGGGGAACACCGGGGAGCTGTTTTTT.

The CDR3 DNA reads as TGTGCCAGCAGCGACAGGGTAGTCCACGAGCAGTACTTC. Its protein product is CASSDRVVHEQYF. The chain is built from TRBV7-9 and TRBJ2-7, with TRBD1 identical over 7 bases. The V and J ends lost 5 bases and 5 bases, in that order; junction bases with no gene match: 6. The CDR3 sequence is 13 residues long. Looked up from germline, CDR1 is SEHNR and CDR2 is FQNEAQ (reference sequence).

V gene TRBV6-5 combines with J gene TRBJ2-2, with 7 bases that match TRBD1. Germline V gene sequence: CDR1 MNHEY, CDR2 SVGAGI. Trimming cost V 6 bases and J 3 bases; bases outside gene matches: 4. This CDR3 region has 14 residues. CDR3 sequence: CASSRQGYTGELFF. CDR3 DNA: TGTGCCAGCAGCCGACAGGGTTACACCGGGGAGCTGTTTTTT.

This chain's CDR3 is CASSFVSTGLKISQETQYF. The CDR3 bases are TGCGCCAGCAGCTTTGTTTCAACGGGACTCAAAATAAGCCAAGAGACCCAGTACTTC. This sequence joins TRBV5-1 and TRBJ2-5; weak D call: TRBD2 (6 bases). This CDR3 is 19 amino acids long. Trimming pared 2 bases from V and 1 base from J, leaving 24 bases between. Germline CDR1 is SGHRS and CDR2 is YFSETQ.

The genes are TRBV6-1 and TRBJ1-1; 7 bases fit TRBD1. Looked up from germline, CDR1 is MNHNS and CDR2 is SASEGT. This CDR3 spans 15 amino acids. Trimming removed 2 bases from V and 7 bases from J; junction bases left unmatched: 10. The DNA of the CDR3 is TGTGCCAGCAGTGAAAGCCGTTTGACAGGGTATGAAGCTTTCTTT. As protein: CASSESRLTGYEAFF.

This clone was counted a single time. The genes are TRBV28 and TRBJ2-3; maybe TRBD2 (5 bases). V lost 2 bases, J lost 5 bases, and 17 bases lay in between. CDR1 is MDHEN and CDR2 is SYDVKM in the germline V gene. The CDR3 has 16 amino acids. The CDR3, as DNA: TGTGCCAGCAGTTTAACGGGGTTAAGTGCTGGAGATACGCAGTATTTT. Translation: CASSLTGLSAGDTQYF.

The chain links TRBV3-1 (or the pseudogene TRBV3-2) to TRBJ2-5, with unresolved D. This CDR3 has 13 residues. Trimming shortened V by 5 bases and J by 2 bases, and 9 bases separated the two germline ends. Germline loops: CDR1 LGHDT, CDR2 YNNKEL (reference sequence). CDR3 coding DNA: TGTGCCAGCAGCGGACGCGGACAAGAGACCCAGTACTTC. Encoded protein: CASSGRGQETQYF.

The rearrangement links TRBV6-4 to TRBJ1-1, with 8 bases matching TRBD1. Germline lookup yields CDR1 MRHNA and CDR2 SNTAGT. The CDR3 spans 14 residues. J lost 4 bases, V lost 8 bases, and 9 bases had no gene match. The CDR3 is CASERQGSLTEAFF. The DNA for the CDR3 is TGTGCCAGCGAGAGACAGGGGTCGCTCACTGAAGCTTTCTTT.

This clone was detected only once. This chain uses TRBV25-1 with TRBJ1-2, with no clear D. Germline V gene lookup returns CDR1 MGHDK and CDR2 SYGVNS. This CDR3 contains 12 residues. The V end lost 5 bases, the J end lost 2 bases, and 6 bases lay between the germline ends. The CDR3: CASSQDNYGYTF. CDR3 nucleotide sequence: TGTGCCAGCAGTCAGGACAACTATGGCTACACCTTC.

The V and J genes are TRBV3-1 (or the pseudogene TRBV3-2) and TRBJ1-2; no definite D call. The CDR3 has 13 residues. V was cut by 0 bases and J by 8 bases, with 10 bases left in between. Germline-derived CDR1 and CDR2 are LGHDT and YNNKEL (reference sequence). CDR3: CASSQDLAAGYTF. The CDR3 DNA reads TGTGCCAGCAGCCAAGACTTGGCGGCAGGCTACACCTTC.

The genes are TRBV12-3 or TRBV12-4 and TRBJ2-2; D remains unclear. The CDR3 extends over 13 amino acids. Trimming took 4 bases from V and 7 from J, leaving 10 bases between them. The CDR3 here is CASSSNAIGELFF. As DNA, the CDR3 is TGTGCCAGCAGTTCGAACGCCATCGGGGAGCTGTTTTTT.

The chain combines TRBV2 with TRBJ2-1; 12 nucleotides line up with TRBD1. The CDR3 runs 14 residues. Trimming at V came to 6 bases and at J to 9 bases, leaving 6 bases not matched to a gene. Germline CDR1 is SNHLY and CDR2 is FYNNEI. The CDR3 nucleotides read TGTGCCAGCAGGGGACAGGGGGCGTTTGGTGAGCAGTTCTTC. It is translated as CASRGQGAFGEQFF.

This clone was seen a single time. The CDR3 DNA sequence: TGTGCCAGCAGCCTGACCGGGCTCCCTTCGGAGGCCCTCCACTTT. It translates to CASSLTGLPSEALHF. V and J are TRBV7-8 and TRBJ1-6, with D unclear. CDR3 length: 15 amino acids. V gave up 5 bases and J gave up 14 bases, with 22 bases separating them. CDR1 and CDR2 from the germline V gene are SGHVS and FQNEAQ.